This note documents a single T cell receptor (beta chain) sequence. TCRbeta library construction was performed incorporating unique molecular identifiers. MiXCR, applied by TCRdb to the PCR reads, yields one record per CDR3 protein. The sample has hundreds of thousands of distinct CDR3 sequences, over 10% seen once. This entry comes from a study of T-cell reconstitution after alpha-beta-depleted transplantation in children. Trimming cost V 6 bases and J 0 bases, with 9 bases left between them. This CDR3 has 13 amino acids. Germline CDR1 SNHLY, CDR2 FYNNEI. This receptor was taken from a male patient aged 10 to 17 who had a stem cell transplant for acute myeloid leukemia, so the T cells may come from the graft donor. The sample in question was PBMCs, mostly from graft donor cells, obtained 360 days after TCRalphabeta/CD19-depleted stem cell transplant. V and J are TRBV2 and TRBJ2-7, with TRBD1 as a possible D gene (5 bases). The CDR3 coding sequence is TGTGCCAGCAGGCAGGACATCTCCTACGAGCAGTACTTC. It specifies CASRQDISYEQYF.